A selection of T cell receptor beta chains follows, all from one sample in a study of T cells in Graves' hyperthyroidism and ophthalmopathy. In TCRdb, the multiplex PCR reads were re-called with MiXCR into one record per CDR3 protein. The table includes about 400,000 distinct CDR3 sequences, roughly an eighth detected once. Material for sequencing was blood. These receptors came from a man aged 50 to 60 with Graves' ophthalmopathy. Each CDR3 is given with its conserved first and last residue. The D gene is left open where the match is weak. Clone size is shown for a subset of rows, as once, few, many or a class of expanded clone.

j_call,d_call,clone_size,v_call,cdr3_aa,cdr3_nt
TRBJ2-3,.,many,TRBV20-1,CSASAHLGTGTDTQYF,TGCAGTGCTAGCGCCCACTTAGGGACGGGCACAGATACGCAGTATTTT
TRBJ2-3,.,many,TRBV9,CASSVWSDTQYF,TGTGCCAGCAGCGTATGGTCAGATACGCAGTATTTT
TRBJ2-1,TRBD2,many,TRBV11-2,CASTGTGTSGRGTYNEQFF,TGTGCCAGCACAGGGACCGGGACTAGCGGGAGGGGGACCTACAATGAGCAGTTCTTC
TRBJ2-5,.,.,TRBV24-1,CATSDSYRRETQYF,TGTGCCACCAGTGATTCTTACCGGAGGGAGACCCAGTACTTC
TRBJ2-1,TRBD1,few,TRBV24-1,CATRRGTGQGTNEQFF,TGTGCCACCAGGAGGGGAACGGGACAGGGAACTAATGAGCAGTTCTTC
TRBJ2-1,TRBD1,.,TRBV9,CASSTADRAGDEQFF,TGTGCCAGCAGCACGGCGGACAGGGCGGGCGATGAGCAGTTCTTC
TRBJ2-1,.,many,TRBV20-1,CSARDAGFEFF,TGCAGTGCTAGAGACGCGGGTTTTGAGTTCTTC
TRBJ1-1,TRBD1,.,TRBV7-9,CASSRTGGEMNTEAFF,TGTGCCAGCAGCAGAACAGGGGGCGAGATGAACACTGAAGCTTTCTTT
TRBJ2-7,.,many,TRBV3-1,CATQPATAYEQYF,TGTGCCACCCAGCCCGCGACGGCCTACGAGCAGTACTTC
TRBJ1-5,.,many,TRBV24-1,CATSDSRAPSNQPQHF,TGTGCCACCAGTGATTCGAGGGCACCAAGCAATCAGCCCCAGCATTTT
TRBJ2-1,TRBD1,many,TRBV18,CASSPFAQGGNEQFF,TGTGCCAGCTCACCCTTCGCACAGGGGGGAAATGAGCAGTTCTTC
TRBJ2-6,.,few,TRBV6-1,CASSHGRAGANVLTF,TGTGCCAGCAGCCATGGTCGAGCTGGGGCCAACGTCCTGACTTTC